Listed below are T cell receptor beta chains from one sample, sequenced in a study of cytomegalovirus exposure and HLA in healthy donors. This table comes from immunoSEQ multiplex PCR, and its TCRdb copy is limited to in-frame clones, with some not included. The table includes roughly 300,000 clones, around nine tenths detected once. Sequenced sample: PBMCs. These TCRs come from a woman in her late teens or twenties in good health and CMV-seronegative. Both conserved end residues are trimmed from each CDR3.

TRBJ1-2,TRBV19,ASSIRGGGHHYGYT
TRBJ2-1,TRBV18,ASSPLASEQF
TRBJ2-5,TRBV10-3,ATARGETQY
TRBJ2-7,TRBV7-6,ASSKQGVDEQY
TRBJ2-5,TRBV28,ASSGGWETQY
TRBJ2-7,TRBV2,AGRRQGYEQY
TRBJ2-7,TRBV25-1,ASSRASGSYEQY
TRBJ2-1,TRBV6-6,ASSTPGQGVDEQF
TRBJ2-1,TRBV7-2,ASSLETPGTGIYNEQF
TRBJ1-1,TRBV9,ASSAGQGPDTEAF
TRBJ1-2,TRBV18,ASSPPGTGKFTNYGYT
TRBJ2-7,TRBV29-1,SVEGTSGGTYEQY
TRBJ2-7,TRBV5-1,ASSYTGTGVPYEQY
TRBJ2-7,TRBV10-2,ASSEALLGGYEQY
TRBJ2-1,TRBV4-1,ASSLGLGVQDEQF
TRBJ1-2,TRBV27,ASSQLNRGSGYT
TRBJ1-6,TRBV28,ASSNQSPSYNSPLH
TRBJ1-5,TRBV6-5,ASRLTGVSNQPQH
TRBJ2-2,TRBV27,ASSYNTGELF
TRBJ2-3,TRBV2,ASRKLAGAPSDTQY
TRBJ1-1,TRBV10-2,ASSDEFLAEAF
TRBJ1-5,TRBV5-8,ASSPRPLWAYSNQPQH
TRBJ1-5,TRBV27,ASSSDRGPGQPQH
TRBJ1-3,TRBV2,ASIHSSGFTGNTIY